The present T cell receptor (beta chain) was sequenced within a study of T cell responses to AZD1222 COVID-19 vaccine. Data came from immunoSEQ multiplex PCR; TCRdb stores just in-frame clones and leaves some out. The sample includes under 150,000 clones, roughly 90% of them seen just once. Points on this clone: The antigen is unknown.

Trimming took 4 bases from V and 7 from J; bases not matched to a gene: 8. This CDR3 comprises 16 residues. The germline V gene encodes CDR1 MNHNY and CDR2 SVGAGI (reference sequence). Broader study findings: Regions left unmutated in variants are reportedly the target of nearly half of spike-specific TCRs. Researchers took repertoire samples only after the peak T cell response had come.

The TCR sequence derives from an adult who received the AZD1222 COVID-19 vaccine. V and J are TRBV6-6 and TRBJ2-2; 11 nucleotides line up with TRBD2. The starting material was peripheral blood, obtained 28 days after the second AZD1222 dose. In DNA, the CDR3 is TGTGCCAGCAGTTCCCCCGGTAGCGGGGGGGGCGGGGAGCTGTTTTTT. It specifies CASSSPGSGGGGELFF.